The 16 T cell receptor beta chains in this list originate from one sample, sequenced in a study of cytomegalovirus exposure and HLA in healthy donors. Sequencing used immunoSEQ multiplex PCR; TCRdb keeps in-frame clones, though not all of them. Among fewer than 90,000 clones, 90% to 96% were seen once, and the ten largest hold 1.6%. The sequencing input was PBMCs. The receptors here all came from a man aged 18-30 years in good health and CMV-seropositive.

Regarding this clone: Germline is not matched at one junction end, which may reflect a read error. The chain couples TRBV7-7 to TRBJ2-5; D perhaps matches TRBD2 (6 bases). The J call is doubtful: the DNA matches TRBJ2-7 better. Germline V gene sequence: CDR1 SSHAT, CDR2 FNYEAQ (reference sequence). CDR3 size: 15 residues. CDR3 DNA: TGTGCTAGCAGCCCGGGAGTCAGCGGACGGGACGAGCAGTACTTC. Protein sequence: CASSPGVSGRDEQYF.

The chain carries TRBV19 and TRBJ2-7; D ambiguous. The CDR3 totals 14 residues. Germline V gene data show CDR1 as LNHDA and CDR2 as SQIVND (reference sequence). V was cut by 2 bases and J by 5 bases, with 13 bases left in between. Written as DNA, the CDR3 is TGTGCCAGTAGTATAAATGGGCAGGCCCACGAGCAGTACTTC. Translation gives CASSINGQAHEQYF. Supplemented by reference TRBV19 and TRBJ2-7, the full variable domain reads DGGITQSPKYLFRKEGQNVTLSCEQNLNHDAMYWYRQDPGQGLRLIYYSQIVNDFQKGDIAEGYSVSREKKESFPLTVTSAQKNPTAFYLCASSINGQAHEQYFGPGTRLTVT.

J is TRBJ2-2 and V is TRBV11-2, with TRBD2 matching over 9 bases. Germline V gene lookup returns CDR1 SGHAT and CDR2 FQNNGV. Trimming took 5 bases from V and 8 from J; bases not matched to a gene: 12. This CDR3 is built from 16 residues. The CDR3 bases are TGTGCCAGCAGCCCGATAGCGGGAGTCTCGAGGGGGGAGCTGTTTTTT. Its translation: CASSPIAGVSRGELFF.

The chain links TRBV27 to TRBJ2-1; 11 nucleotides agree with TRBD2. V lost 2 bases, J lost 10 bases, and 4 bases stayed unmatched. Germline assignment: CDR1 MNHEY and CDR2 SMNVEV (reference sequence). The CDR3 sequence is 14 residues long. CDR3 coding DNA: TGTGCCAGCAGTTTAGGGACTAGCGGCAAGGAGCAGTTCTTC. This sequence encodes CASSLGTSGKEQFF.

The chain is built from TRBV30 and TRBJ2-7; D is possibly TRBD1 (5 bases). The germline CDR1 and CDR2 sequences are GTSNPN and SVGIG (reference sequence). Trimming stripped 1 base from V and 3 bases from J, with 13 bases between. This CDR3 comprises 14 residues. The CDR3 DNA is TGTGCCTGGAGTGCCGACAGTCGACTCTACGAGCAGTACTTC. This translates into CAWSADSRLYEQYF.

V usage is TRBV7-9 and J usage is TRBJ1-5; TRBD1 agrees at 8 bases. The CDR3 is 13 residues long. CDR1 and CDR2 from the germline V gene are SEHNR and FQNEAQ (reference sequence). V shed 5 bases and J 6 bases; nucleotides not matched to a gene: 3. The CDR3: CASSRDRGQPQHF. The CDR3 nucleotides read TGTGCCAGCAGCCGAGACAGGGGTCAGCCCCAGCATTTT. Looking up the rest from reference TRBV7-9 and TRBJ1-5 gives the full variable domain: DTGVSQNPRHKITKRGQNVTFRCDPISEHNRLYWYRQTLGQGPEFLTYFQNEAQLEKSRLLSDRFSAERPKGSFSTLEIQRTEQGDSAMYLCASSRDRGQPQHFGDGTRLSIL.

The rearrangement joins TRBV2 to TRBJ1-4; D not resolved. V was clipped by 2 bases and J by 7 bases, with 11 bases between them. Per the germline V gene, CDR1 is SNHLY and CDR2 is FYNNEI. This CDR3 comprises 14 residues. The chain's CDR3 is CASSESEGVEKLFF. The CDR3 region has the DNA TGTGCCAGCAGTGAATCTGAGGGAGTTGAAAAACTGTTTTTT. The variable domain in full, with the rest retrieved from reference TRBV2 and TRBJ1-4, is EPEVTQTPSHQVTQMGQEVILRCVPISNHLYFYWYRQILGQKVEFLVSFYNNEISEKSEIFDDQFSVERPDGSNFTLKIRSTKLEDSAMYFCASSESEGVEKLFFGSGTQLSVL.

The rearrangement joins TRBV2 to TRBJ2-7, with 7 bases identical to TRBD2. The CDR3 length is 13 residues. Germline CDR1 is SNHLY and CDR2 is FYNNEI. The junction had 6 bases not matched to a gene; V was cut back by 7 bases and J by 3 bases. CDR3 sequence: CASTREARYEQYF. CDR3 DNA: TGTGCCAGCACCCGGGAGGCTCGCTACGAGCAGTACTTC.

The rearrangement links TRBV27 to TRBJ2-5, with a tentative D call TRBD2 (6 bases). The CDR3 covers 16 residues. Trimming cost V 5 bases and J 4 bases, with 20 bases left between them. Germline V gene sequence: CDR1 MNHEY, CDR2 SMNVEV (reference sequence). The CDR3 loop reads CASSPRVGGAAETQYF. DNA for the CDR3: TGTGCCAGCAGTCCCCGGGTCGGGGGTGCCGCAGAGACCCAGTACTTC.

V and J are TRBV19 and TRBJ2-5; possible D gene TRBD1, 5 bases. CDR1 LNHDA and CDR2 SQIVND come from the germline V gene (reference sequence). Trimming took 5 bases from V and 4 from J, leaving 17 bases between them. The CDR3 has 15 amino acids. The DNA for the CDR3 is TGTGCCAGTAGTTCCTTACACGACAGAGGAGAGACCCAGTACTTC. Translation: CASSSLHDRGETQYF.

The rearrangement uses TRBV5-3 and TRBJ2-5, with 8 positions matching TRBD2. TRBV5-3 belongs to the ORF category, with a function that is uncertain. J was trimmed by 4 bases and V by 10 bases; bases with no gene match: 15. The CDR3 covers 15 residues. The CDR3 loop reads CAYRVGGSGRETQYF. DNA of the CDR3: TGTGCCTACAGGGTCGGGGGGAGCGGGAGAGAGACCCAGTACTTC.

The gene calls are TRBV11-2 and TRBJ2-1, with D uncertain. Per germline, CDR1 SGHAT and CDR2 FQNNGV. V lost 1 base and J lost 10, with 14 bases in between. This CDR3 has 14 residues. The CDR3 DNA reads TGTGCCAGCAGCTTAGTCCACTCGGTGCGGGAGCAGTTCTTC. Its protein is CASSLVHSVREQFF.

The chain recombines TRBV6-5 with TRBJ2-4; weak D call: TRBD1 (6 bases). The germline CDR1 and CDR2 sequences are MNHEY and SVGAGI. The CDR3 is 15 residues long. Trimming took 6 bases from V and 0 from J, leaving 12 bases between them. DNA of the CDR3: TGTGCCAGCAGCCTGGGACATCTAGCCAAAAACATTCAGTACTTC. Translation: CASSLGHLAKNIQYF.

This chain links TRBV7-9 with TRBJ1-2, with 11 bases that match TRBD1. The V gene's germline CDR1 is SEHNR and CDR2 FQNEAQ (reference sequence). The CDR3 sequence is 17 residues long. V lost 3 bases to trimming and J lost 4 bases; unmatched junction nucleotides: 10. CDR3 loop: CASSLYGTGGQSYGYTF. The CDR3 DNA reads as TGTGCCAGCAGCTTGTACGGGACAGGGGGTCAGAGCTATGGCTACACCTTC.

The V and J genes are TRBV13 and TRBJ2-1; D may be TRBD2 (7 bases). Germline CDR1 PRHDT, CDR2 FYEKMQ (reference sequence). The CDR3 runs to 15 residues. V dropped 4 bases and J dropped 8 bases, with 18 bases sitting between them. The CDR3 bases are TGTGCCAGCAGCTCCCTCAGAGGGGGGGCGGATGAGCAGTTCTTC. It encodes CASSSLRGGADEQFF.

V and J are TRBV6-6 and TRBJ1-3, with D uncertain. Germline CDR1 MNHNY, CDR2 SVGAGI (reference sequence). The CDR3 covers 13 residues. The ends were cut back, 1 base at V and 4 bases at J, with 5 bases in the middle. CDR3 DNA sequence: TGTGCCAGCAGTTACTTGAGAGGAAACACCATATATTTT. This codes for CASSYLRGNTIYF.